This T cell receptor delta chain originates from a study of γδ T cells in repeated Plasmodium falciparum infection. In the study overall: The natural-infection arm compared Malian children under seasonal malaria with matched Australian children. Some Malian samples span acute malaria episodes; others come from no-transmission periods.

TCRdb processed the multiplex PCR reads again with the CATT caller. The table records 75,000 to 95,000 delta-chain clones, over 0.9% of them present only once. Flow sorting of PBMC yielded separate Vgamma9/Vdelta2+ and Vdelta2-negative gammadelta T cell populations for bulk repertoire analysis. In this sample, this clone is large. Its antigen is unidentified. The identical CDR3 is also encoded by other nucleotide sequences in the sample. The CDR3 totals 23 residues. The V end lost 3 bases, the J end lost 0 bases, and 35 bases lay between the germline ends. Per germline, CDR1 TSWWSYY and CDR2 QGS. Study findings and constraints: Vgamma9/Vdelta2+ T cells showed a stable polyclonal repertoire with shared TCRgamma sequences. Compared with Australian children, Malian Vdelta2-negative repertoires seemed more clonal, less diverse, less shared.

The V gene is TRDV1, the J gene TRDJ1; tentatively, D is TRDD2 (6 bases). The sequenced material came from gamma-delta T cells from blood. This sequence was found in a pool of human donors (malaria-infected and uninfected, not separated). CDR3 in amino acids: CALGDHIPVVPPGVLPYTDKLIF. CDR3 sequence (DNA): TGTGCTCTTGGGGATCACATCCCTGTAGTGCCACCGGGGGTCCTACCGTACACCGATAAACTCATCTTT.